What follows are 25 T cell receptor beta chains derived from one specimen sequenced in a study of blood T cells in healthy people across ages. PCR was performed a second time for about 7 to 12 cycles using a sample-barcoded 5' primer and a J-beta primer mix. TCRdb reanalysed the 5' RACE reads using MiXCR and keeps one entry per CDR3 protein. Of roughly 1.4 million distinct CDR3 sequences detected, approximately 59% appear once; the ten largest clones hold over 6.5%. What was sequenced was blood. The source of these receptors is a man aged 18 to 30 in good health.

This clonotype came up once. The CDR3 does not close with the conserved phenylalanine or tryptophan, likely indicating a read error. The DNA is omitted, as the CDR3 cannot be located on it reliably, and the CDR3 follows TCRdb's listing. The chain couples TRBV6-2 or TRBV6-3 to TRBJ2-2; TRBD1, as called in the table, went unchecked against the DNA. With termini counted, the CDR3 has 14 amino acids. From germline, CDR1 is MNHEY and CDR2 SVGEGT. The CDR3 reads CASRRDRVAGELFI.

In nucleotides, the CDR3 is TGCGCCAGCAGCCAGGCTGTCCCCGAGACCCAGTACTTC. Amino acid sequence: CASSQAVPETQYF. The rearrangement links TRBV4-1 to TRBJ2-7; D uncertain. With the DNA end fitting TRBJ2-5 better, the J assignment may be wrong. In germline, CDR1 is MGHRA, CDR2 YSYEKL. The CDR3 consists of 13 residues.

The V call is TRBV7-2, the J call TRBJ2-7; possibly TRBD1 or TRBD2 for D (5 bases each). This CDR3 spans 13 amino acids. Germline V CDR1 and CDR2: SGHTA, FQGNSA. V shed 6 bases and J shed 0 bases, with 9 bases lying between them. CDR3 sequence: CASREGSSYEQYF. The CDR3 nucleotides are TGTGCCAGCAGAGAGGGGAGCTCCTACGAGCAGTACTTC.

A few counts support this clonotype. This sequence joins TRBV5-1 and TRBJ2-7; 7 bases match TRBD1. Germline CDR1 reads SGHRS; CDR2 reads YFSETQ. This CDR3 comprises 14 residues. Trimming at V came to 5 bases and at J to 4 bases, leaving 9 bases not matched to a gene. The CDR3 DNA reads TGCGCCAGCAGAACACCGGGACAGAAATACGAGCAGTACTTC. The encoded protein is CASRTPGQKYEQYF.

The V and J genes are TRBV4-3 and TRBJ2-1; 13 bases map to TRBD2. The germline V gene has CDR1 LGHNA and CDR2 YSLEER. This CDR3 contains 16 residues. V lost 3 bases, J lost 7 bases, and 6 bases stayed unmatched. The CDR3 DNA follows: TGCGCCAGCAGCCACGACGGACTAGCGGGGGTTAATGAGCAGTTCTTC. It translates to CASSHDGLAGVNEQFF.

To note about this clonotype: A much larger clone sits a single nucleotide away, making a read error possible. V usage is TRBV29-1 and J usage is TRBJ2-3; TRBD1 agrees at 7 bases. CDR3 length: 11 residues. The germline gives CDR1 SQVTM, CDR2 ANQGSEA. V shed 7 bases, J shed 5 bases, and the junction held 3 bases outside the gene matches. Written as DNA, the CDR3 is TGCAGCGGTGGACAGGAAGATACGCAGTATTTT. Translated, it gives CSGGQEDTQYF.

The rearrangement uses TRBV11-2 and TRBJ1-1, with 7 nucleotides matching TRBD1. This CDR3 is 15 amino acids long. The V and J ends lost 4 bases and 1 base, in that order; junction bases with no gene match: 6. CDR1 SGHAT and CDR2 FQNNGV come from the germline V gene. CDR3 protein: CASSYNDRENTEAFF. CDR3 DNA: TGTGCCAGCAGCTACAACGACAGGGAGAACACTGAAGCTTTCTTT.

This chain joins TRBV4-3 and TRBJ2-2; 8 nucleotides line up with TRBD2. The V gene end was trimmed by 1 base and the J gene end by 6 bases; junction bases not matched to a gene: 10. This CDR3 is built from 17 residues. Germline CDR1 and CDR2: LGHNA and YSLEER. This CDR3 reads CASSQGGGGLTPGELFF. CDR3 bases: TGCGCCAGCAGCCAAGGCGGCGGGGGGCTAACACCCGGGGAGCTGTTTTTT.

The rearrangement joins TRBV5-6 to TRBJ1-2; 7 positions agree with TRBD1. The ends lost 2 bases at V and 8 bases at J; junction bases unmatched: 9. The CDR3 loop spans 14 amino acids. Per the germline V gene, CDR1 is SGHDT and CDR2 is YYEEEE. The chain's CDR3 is CASSFGRQGDGYTF. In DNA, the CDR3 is TGTGCCAGCAGCTTTGGAAGACAGGGTGACGGCTACACCTTC.

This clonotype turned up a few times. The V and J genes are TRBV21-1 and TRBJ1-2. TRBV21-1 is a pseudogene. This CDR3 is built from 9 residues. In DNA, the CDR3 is TGTGCCAAAGGATATGGCTACACCTTC. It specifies CAKGYGYTF.

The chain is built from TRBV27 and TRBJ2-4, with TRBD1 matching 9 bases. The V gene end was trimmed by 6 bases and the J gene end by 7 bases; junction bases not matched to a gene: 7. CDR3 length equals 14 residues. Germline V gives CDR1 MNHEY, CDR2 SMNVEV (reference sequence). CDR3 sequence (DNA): TGTGCCAGCAGACTACAGGGGGCTTGGAACATTCAGTACTTC. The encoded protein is CASRLQGAWNIQYF.

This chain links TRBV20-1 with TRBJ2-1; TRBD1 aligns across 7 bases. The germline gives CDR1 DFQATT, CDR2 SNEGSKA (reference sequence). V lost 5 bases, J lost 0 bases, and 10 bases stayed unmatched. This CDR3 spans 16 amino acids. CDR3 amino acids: CSALSDRASSYNEQFF. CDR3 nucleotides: TGCAGTGCTCTATCCGACAGGGCTAGCTCCTACAATGAGCAGTTCTTC.

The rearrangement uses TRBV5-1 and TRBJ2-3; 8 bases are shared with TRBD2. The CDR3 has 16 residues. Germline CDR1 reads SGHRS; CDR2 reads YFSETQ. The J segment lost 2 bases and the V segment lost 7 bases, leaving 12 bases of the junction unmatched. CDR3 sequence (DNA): TGCGCCAGCCGGGAGGGTGTAGGTCGACTCACAGATACGCAGTATTTT. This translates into CASREGVGRLTDTQYF.

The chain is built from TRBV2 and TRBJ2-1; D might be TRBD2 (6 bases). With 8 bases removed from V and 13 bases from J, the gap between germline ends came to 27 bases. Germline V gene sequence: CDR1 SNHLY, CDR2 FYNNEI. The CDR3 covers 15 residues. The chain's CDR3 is CASSPPLSRRETQFF. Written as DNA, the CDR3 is TGTGCCAGCTCTCCACCTTTATCCAGACGGGAGACCCAGTTCTTC.

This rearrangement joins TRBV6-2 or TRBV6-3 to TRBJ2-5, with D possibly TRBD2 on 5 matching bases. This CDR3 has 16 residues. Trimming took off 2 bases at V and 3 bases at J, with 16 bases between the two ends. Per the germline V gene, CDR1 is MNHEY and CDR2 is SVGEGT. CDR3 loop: CASSYPLGSGEETQYF. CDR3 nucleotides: TGTGCCAGCAGTTACCCCCTGGGAAGCGGTGAAGAGACCCAGTACTTC.

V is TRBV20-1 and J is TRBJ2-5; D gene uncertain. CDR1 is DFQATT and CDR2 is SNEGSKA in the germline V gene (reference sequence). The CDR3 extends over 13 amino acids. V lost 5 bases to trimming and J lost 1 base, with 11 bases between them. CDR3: CSALSDPQETQYF. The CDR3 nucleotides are TGCAGTGCTCTCTCCGACCCCCAAGAGACCCAGTACTTC.

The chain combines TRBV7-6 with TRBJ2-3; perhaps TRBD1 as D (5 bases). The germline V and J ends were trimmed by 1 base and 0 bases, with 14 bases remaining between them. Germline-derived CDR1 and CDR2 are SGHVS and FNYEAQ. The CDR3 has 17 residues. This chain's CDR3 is CASSLGIWTSSTDTQYF. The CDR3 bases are TGTGCCAGCAGCTTAGGAATATGGACATCTAGCACAGATACGCAGTATTTT.

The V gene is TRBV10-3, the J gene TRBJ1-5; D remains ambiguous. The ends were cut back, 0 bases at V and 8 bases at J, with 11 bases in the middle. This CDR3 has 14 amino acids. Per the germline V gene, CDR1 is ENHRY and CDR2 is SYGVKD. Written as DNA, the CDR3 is TGTGCCATCAGTGAGTCTGGTGAGGAGAAGCCCCAGCATTTT. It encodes CAISESGEEKPQHF.

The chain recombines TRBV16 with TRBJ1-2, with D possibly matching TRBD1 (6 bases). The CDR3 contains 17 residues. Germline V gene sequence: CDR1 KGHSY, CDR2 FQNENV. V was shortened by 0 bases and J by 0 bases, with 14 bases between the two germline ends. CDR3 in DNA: TGTGCCAGCAGCCAATCGCAGGGGCACCCAGCTAACTATGGCTACACCTTC. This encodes CASSQSQGHPANYGYTF.

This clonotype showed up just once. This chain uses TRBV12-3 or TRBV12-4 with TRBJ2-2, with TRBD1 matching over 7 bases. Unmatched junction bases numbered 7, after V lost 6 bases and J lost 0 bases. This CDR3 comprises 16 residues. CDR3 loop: CASRGDSLANTGELFF. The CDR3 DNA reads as TGTGCCAGCAGGGGGGACAGTCTGGCGAACACCGGGGAGCTGTTTTTT.

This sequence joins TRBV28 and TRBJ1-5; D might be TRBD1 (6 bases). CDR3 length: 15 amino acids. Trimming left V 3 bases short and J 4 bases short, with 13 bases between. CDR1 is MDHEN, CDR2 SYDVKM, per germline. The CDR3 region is CASSFSPQGNQPQHF. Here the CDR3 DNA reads TGTGCCAGCAGTTTCTCACCCCAGGGGAATCAGCCCCAGCATTTT.

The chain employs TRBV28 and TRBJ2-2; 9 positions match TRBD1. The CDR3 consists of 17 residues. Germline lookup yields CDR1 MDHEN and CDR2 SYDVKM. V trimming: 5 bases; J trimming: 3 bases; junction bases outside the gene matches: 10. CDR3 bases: TGTGCCAGCAGTCCCGTCGCGGGACAGGGTTACACCGGGGAGCTGTTTTTT. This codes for CASSPVAGQGYTGELFF. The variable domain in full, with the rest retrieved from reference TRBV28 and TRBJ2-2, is DVKVTQSSRYLVKRTGEKVFLECVQDMDHENMFWYRQDPGLGLRLIYFSYDVKMKEKGDIPEGYSVSREKKERFSLILESASTNQTSMYLCASSPVAGQGYTGELFFGEGSRLTVL.

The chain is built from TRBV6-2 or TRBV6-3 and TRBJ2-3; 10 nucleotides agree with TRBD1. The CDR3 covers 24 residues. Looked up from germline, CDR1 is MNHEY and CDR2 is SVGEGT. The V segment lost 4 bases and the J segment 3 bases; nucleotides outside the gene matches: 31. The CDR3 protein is CASSSSVGTGARRTSPTPTDTQYF. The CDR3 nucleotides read TGTGCCAGCAGTTCCTCTGTTGGGACAGGGGCCAGAAGGACTAGTCCTACCCCGACAGATACGCAGTATTTT.

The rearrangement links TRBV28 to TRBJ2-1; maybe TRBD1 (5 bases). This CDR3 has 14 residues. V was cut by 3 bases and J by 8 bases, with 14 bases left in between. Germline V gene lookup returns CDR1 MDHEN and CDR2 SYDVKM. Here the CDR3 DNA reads TGTGCCAGCAGTTTCTCCGGCCAGGGCTATGAGCAGTTCTTC. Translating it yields CASSFSGQGYEQFF. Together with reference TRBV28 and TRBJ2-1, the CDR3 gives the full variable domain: DVKVTQSSRYLVKRTGEKVFLECVQDMDHENMFWYRQDPGLGLRLIYFSYDVKMKEKGDIPEGYSVSREKKERFSLILESASTNQTSMYLCASSFSGQGYEQFFGPGTRLTVL.

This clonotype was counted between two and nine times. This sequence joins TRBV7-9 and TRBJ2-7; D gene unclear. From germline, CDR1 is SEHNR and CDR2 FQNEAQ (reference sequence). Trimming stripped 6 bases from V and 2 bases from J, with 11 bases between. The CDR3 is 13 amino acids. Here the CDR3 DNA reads TGTGCCAGCAGTTCCACGCTGGCCTACGAGCAGTACTTC. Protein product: CASSSTLAYEQYF. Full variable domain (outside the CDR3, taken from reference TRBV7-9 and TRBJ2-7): DTGVSQNPRHKITKRGQNVTFRCDPISEHNRLYWYRQTLGQGPEFLTYFQNEAQLEKSRLLSDRFSAERPKGSFSTLEIQRTEQGDSAMYLCASSSTLAYEQYFGPGTRLTVT.